The next 8 T cell receptor beta chains were all read from a single sample in a study of cytomegalovirus exposure and HLA in healthy donors. The PCR used 60 Vbeta and 13 Jbeta primers. Produced via immunoSEQ multiplex PCR; TCRdb's table is partial and in-frame only. In the table there are tens of thousands of clones, roughly 80% of which are singletons. Material: PBMCs. Receptor source: a middle-aged woman in good health and CMV-seropositive.

This clone has only a few counts. The chain employs TRBV9 and TRBJ2-1, with 11 bases matching TRBD2. Germline V gene data show CDR1 as SGDLS and CDR2 as YYNGEE. V was clipped by 0 bases and J by 7 bases; unmatched bases: 6. This CDR3 has 16 amino acids. The CDR3 region is CASSVDGSGGDNEQFF. Written as DNA, the CDR3 is TGTGCCAGCAGCGTAGATGGTAGCGGGGGGGATAATGAGCAGTTCTTC.

This chain connects TRBV7-2 to TRBJ1-3; D not certain. Trimming removed 3 bases at V and 2 bases at J, with 8 bases between. Germline-derived CDR1 and CDR2 are SGHTA and FQGNSA. This CDR3 has 14 residues. CDR3 sequence (DNA): TGTGCCAGCAGCTTCTTTGGGCCTGGAAACACCATATATTTT. It yields the protein CASSFFGPGNTIYF.

The chain joins TRBV29-1 to TRBJ2-7; maybe TRBD1 (5 bases). The CDR3 loop spans 11 amino acids. With 5 bases removed from V and 4 bases from J, the gap between germline ends came to 9 bases. CDR1 is SQVTM and CDR2 is ANQGSEA in the germline V gene. The CDR3 sequence is CSVLGAYEQYF. The CDR3 coding sequence is TGCAGCGTTCTAGGGGCATACGAGCAGTACTTC.

The V call is TRBV9, the J call TRBJ1-2; 7 bases line up with TRBD1. From germline, CDR1 is SGDLS and CDR2 YYNGEE. The CDR3 sequence is 16 residues long. Losses at the gene ends were 6 bases for V and 3 bases for J; bases not matched to a gene: 14. The CDR3 region has the DNA TGTGCCAGCACCACCACCGACAGGGAGTTGTACTATGGCTACACCTTC. The encoded protein is CASTTTDRELYYGYTF.

CDR3 in DNA: TGTGCCAGCAGCTTAGGAGGGGGCGGCTATGGCTACACCTTC. This codes for CASSLGGGGYGYTF. The rearrangement uses TRBV7-2 and TRBJ1-2; TRBD1 aligns across 7 bases. Trimming cost V 1 base and J 4 bases; bases outside gene matches: 3. The CDR3 is 14 amino acids. Germline CDR1 SGHTA, CDR2 FQGNSA.

This rearrangement joins TRBV4-3 to TRBJ1-6, with TRBD1 matching over 7 bases. The CDR3 consists of 16 residues. Trimming at V came to 1 base and at J to 7 bases, leaving 7 bases not matched to a gene. Germline V gives CDR1 LGHNA, CDR2 YSLEER. CDR3 sequence: CASSQGEAGGNSPLHF. The CDR3 region has the DNA TGCGCCAGCAGCCAAGGGGAGGCAGGGGGAAATTCACCCCTCCACTTT.

A note on this clone: Sequence at one end of the junction differs from germline and may be a read error. The gene calls are TRBV7-9 and TRBJ1-3; no clear D gene. This CDR3 comprises 12 residues. Per the germline V gene, CDR1 is SEHNR and CDR2 is FQNEAQ (reference sequence). This chain's CDR3 is CSSSFQGNTIYF. The CDR3 DNA reads as TGTTCCAGCAGCTTCCAAGGAAACACCATATATTTT.

This sequence joins TRBV2 and TRBJ1-6, with 10 nucleotides matching TRBD1. J lost 5 bases, V lost 5 bases, and 9 bases had no gene match. The V gene's germline CDR1 is SNHLY and CDR2 FYNNEI. The CDR3 totals 17 residues. CDR3 bases: TGTGCCAGCAGTAATACCGGGACAGGGGTCGATAATTCACCCCTCCACTTT. It is translated as CASSNTGTGVDNSPLHF.